What follows is one T cell receptor (beta chain) and its context. Antigen unknown. The CDR3 has 11 residues. With 10 bases removed from V and 0 bases from J, the gap between germline ends came to 6 bases. Germline CDR1 reads MNHEY; CDR2 reads SVGAGI. Profiled with immunoSEQ multiplex PCR; TCRdb holds only in-frame clones, not every one. The sample includes about 81,000 clones, just over 90% of them seen just once. These data belong to a study of T cell responses to AZD1222 COVID-19 vaccine. Broader study findings: Along spike, vaccine-associated CD4 TCRs were found throughout, with dominance at 160-218 and 743-854. Increased Spike-specific TCR breadth and depth were observed after two AZD1222 doses. Baseline antibody screening turned up just 6 or 7 seropositive AZD1222 recipients. Clonal diversity was possibly underestimated; the donors were predominantly white British and more often female.

This sequence originates from an adult who received the AZD1222 COVID-19 vaccine. The rearrangement uses TRBV6-5 and TRBJ1-1; D remains ambiguous. This specimen was peripheral blood, taken 28 days after the second AZD1222 dose. The CDR3 sequence is CAIRMNTEAFF. The CDR3 DNA is TGTGCCATCAGAATGAACACTGAAGCTTTCTTT.